A selection of T cell receptor beta chains follows, all from one sample in a study of blood T cells in healthy people across ages. Each CDR3 protein is one row after TCRdb ran MiXCR on the 5' RACE reads. Of about 1,000,000 distinct CDR3 sequences detected, 45% appear once; the ten largest clones hold 18%. Sequenced input: blood. These receptors came from a woman aged 55-70 years in good health. The CDR3 runs from the conserved cysteine through the conserved F or W. D genes are given only for firm matches. Where a row states a size, it is once, few, many or the class of an expanded clone; other rows omit it.

-,TRBV9,-,TRBJ2-2,CASSPSRRASNTGELFF,TGTGCCAGCAGCCCTAGCCGGAGGGCCTCGAACACCGGGGAGCTGTTTTTT
few,TRBV5-1,-,TRBJ1-2,CASSAGTDANYGYTF,TGCGCCAGCAGCGCCGGGACGGACGCTAACTATGGCTACACCTTC
many,TRBV27,-,TRBJ1-1,CASGTREKKAFF,TGTGCCAGCGGGACGCGAGAGAAAAAAGCTTTCTTT
-,TRBV11-2,-,TRBJ2-1,CASSLSYVVWGEPNEQFF,TGTGCCAGCAGCTTGTCCTACGTGGTATGGGGAGAGCCTAACGAGCAGTTCTTC
few,TRBV3-1,-,TRBJ2-5,CASTRFGETQYF,TGTGCCAGCACCCGGTTCGGGGAGACCCAGTACTTC
-,TRBV12-5,-,TRBJ1-5,CATAQEGNQPQHF,TGTGCTACCGCCCAGGAGGGCAATCAGCCCCAGCATTTT
-,TRBV20-1,-,TRBJ2-1,CSEDPPGDNEQFF,TGCAGTGAGGACCCCCCGGGGGACAATGAGCAGTTCTTC
-,TRBV5-1,-,TRBJ2-2,CASSFRDTLSGELFF,TGCGCCAGCAGCTTCCGGGACACCTTGTCCGGGGAGCTGTTTTTT
-,TRBV6-5,TRBD1,TRBJ1-2,CASSYSGGGYTF,TGTGCCAGCAGTTACTCAGGGGGCGGCTACACCTTC
-,TRBV6-1,-,TRBJ2-1,CASSEAPGLYYNEQFF,TGTGCCAGCAGTGAAGCGCCGGGACTTTACTACAATGAGCAGTTCTTC
-,TRBV27,-,TRBJ1-2,CASWGRSGVKGYTF,TGTGCCAGCTGGGGCAGGTCAGGAGTAAAGGGCTACACCTTC
many,TRBV2,-,TRBJ2-7,CASRAYEQYF,TGTGCCAGCAGAGCCTACGAGCAGTACTTC
-,TRBV6-2/TRBV6-3,-,TRBJ2-3,CATKTGTQSTDTQYF,TGTGCCACCAAAACCGGGACGCAAAGCACAGATACGCAGTATTTT
few,TRBV13,TRBD2,TRBJ2-7,CASSPSKSGRAPYEQYF,TGTGCCAGCAGCCCGTCAAAAAGCGGGAGGGCCCCATACGAGCAGTACTTC
-,TRBV4-2,TRBD1,TRBJ2-3,CASSQEQGNADTQYF,TGTGCCAGCAGCCAAGAACAGGGGAATGCAGATACGCAGTATTTT
-,TRBV2,TRBD1,TRBJ1-4,CASSTGQANEKLFF,TGTGCCAGCAGCACGGGACAGGCTAATGAAAAACTGTTTTTT
-,TRBV28,TRBD2,TRBJ2-3,CASTGAGLLQDTQYF,TGTGCCAGTACAGGAGCGGGACTTTTGCAAGATACGCAGTATTTT
-,TRBV7-9,TRBD1,TRBJ1-1,CASSRDRGSEAFF,TGTGCCAGCAGCAGGGACAGGGGTTCTGAAGCTTTCTTT
-,TRBV20-1,TRBD2,TRBJ2-4,CSAASGKAGEQYF,TGCAGTGCCGCTAGCGGAAAGGCGGGGGAGCAGTACTTC
few,TRBV10-3,-,TRBJ2-3,CAISDKLSTDTQYF,TGTGCCATCAGTGATAAATTAAGCACAGATACGCAGTATTTT
few,TRBV4-1,TRBD2,TRBJ2-7,CASSQRLAGGPAEQYF,TGCGCCAGCAGCCAGAGACTAGCGGGAGGGCCTGCCGAGCAGTACTTC
-,TRBV21-1,-,TRBJ2-7,CASGNVLPRDRTYEQYF,TGTGCCAGCGGAAACGTTCTACCAAGGGACAGGACCTACGAGCAGTACTTC
-,TRBV6-1,-,TRBJ2-7,CASSEERYSYEQYF,TGTGCCAGCAGTGAAGAGAGGTACTCCTACGAGCAGTACTTC
many,TRBV29-1,-,TRBJ2-7,CSVITPGLNPYEQYF,TGCAGCGTTATTACTCCGGGACTGAACCCCTACGAGCAGTACTTC
-,TRBV7-9,-,TRBJ1-4,CASSLIGDRTNEKLFF,TGTGCCAGCAGCTTAATCGGGGACCGTACTAATGAAAAACTGTTTTTT
-,TRBV10-3,TRBD2,TRBJ2-1,CAIRPGLTYNEQFF,TGTGCCATCAGGCCGGGACTAACGTACAATGAGCAGTTCTTC
few,TRBV6-2/TRBV6-3,TRBD2,TRBJ2-3,CASTRLAGTQYF,TGTGCCAGCACTCGACTAGCTGGGACGCAGTATTTT
-,TRBV29-1,TRBD2,TRBJ2-2,CSVAGTSGSGGELFF,TGCAGCGTTGCCGGGACTAGCGGGAGTGGGGGGGAGCTGTTTTTT
-,TRBV7-2,-,TRBJ2-7,CASSLKVRGGEQYF,TGTGCCAGCAGCTTGAAAGTGAGGGGTGGCGAGCAGTACTTC
once,TRBV4-3,-,TRBJ2-5,CASSQETSRVETQYF,TGCGCCAGCAGCCAAGAGACTTCCCGAGTCGAGACCCAGTACTTC
few,TRBV7-3,TRBD2,TRBJ2-1,CASSLMAGGPSEQFF,TGTGCCAGCAGCTTAATGGCGGGAGGGCCGAGTGAGCAGTTCTTC
few,TRBV10-2,-,TRBJ2-5,CASSTGQETQYF,TGCGCCAGCAGTACCGGCCAAGAGACCCAGTACTTC
few,TRBV6-1,-,TRBJ2-7,CASREGGRNEQYF,TGTGCCAGCAGAGAGGGGGGGCGCAACGAGCAGTACTTC
-,TRBV7-2,-,TRBJ2-1,CASSPPREISEQFF,TGTGCCAGCAGCCCCCCGAGAGAAATCAGTGAGCAGTTCTTC
few,TRBV27,TRBD2,TRBJ2-7,CASSLAGEYEQYF,TGTGCCAGCAGCCTAGCGGGGGAGTACGAGCAGTACTTC
-,TRBV20-1,TRBD1,TRBJ1-1,CSVLTGAGGTEAFF,TGCAGTGTTCTAACAGGGGCGGGTGGCACTGAAGCTTTCTTT
-,TRBV5-1,-,TRBJ2-6,CASSPMGDMRGANVLTF,TGCGCCAGCAGCCCGATGGGGGATATGAGGGGGGCCAACGTCCTGACTTTC
-,TRBV27,-,TRBJ1-2,CASSLSQTAHYGYTF,TGTGCCAGCAGTTTGAGTCAAACCGCCCACTATGGCTACACCTTC
-,TRBV18,-,TRBJ2-3,CASSPQEIASYTQYF,TGTGCCAGCTCACCACAGGAAATAGCGTCGTATACGCAGTATTTT
few,TRBV7-9,-,TRBJ2-7,CASREWSSYEQYF,TGTGCCAGCAGGGAGTGGAGCTCCTACGAGCAGTACTTC
few,TRBV29-1,TRBD2,TRBJ2-7,CSVEKGWPSGTSYEQYF,TGCAGCGTTGAGAAGGGTTGGCCTAGCGGAACATCCTACGAGCAGTACTTC
-,TRBV7-9,TRBD1,TRBJ2-5,CASSGFVSDRGTETQYF,TGTGCCAGCAGCGGATTCGTGTCGGACAGGGGGACAGAGACCCAGTACTTC
few,TRBV14,-,TRBJ1-2,CASSRDTGYGYTF,TGTGCCAGCAGCCGGGACACGGGATATGGCTACACCTTC
-,TRBV11-2,TRBD1,TRBJ2-1,CASRPSGTASYNEQFF,TGTGCCAGCAGACCCTCCGGGACAGCTTCCTACAATGAGCAGTTCTTC
-,TRBV7-2,-,TRBJ2-6,CASGWVALSPGANVLTF,TGTGCCAGTGGCTGGGTAGCGCTCTCCCCTGGGGCCAACGTCCTGACTTTC
-,TRBV19,-,TRBJ2-5,CASSIRRDNSLKTQYF,TGTGCCAGTAGTATACGCCGGGACAACTCATTGAAGACCCAGTACTTC
-,TRBV28,TRBD1,TRBJ2-1,CASSLLFQGQGNYNEQFF,TGTGCCAGCAGTTTACTTTTCCAAGGACAGGGGAACTACAATGAGCAGTTCTTC
-,TRBV9,TRBD1,TRBJ2-7,CASSVGTGGKGDREQYF,TGTGCCAGCAGCGTGGGGACAGGGGGCAAAGGGGATCGCGAGCAGTACTTC
-,TRBV7-2,-,TRBJ2-3,CASEVGQPTDTQYF,TGTGCCAGCGAAGTTGGGCAGCCCACAGATACGCAGTATTTT
few,TRBV27,-,TRBJ1-2,CASSWGSSGGYTF,TGTGCCAGCAGTTGGGGGAGCTCGGGCGGCTACACCTTC
few,TRBV10-3,-,TRBJ1-2,CAISESYQANYGYTF,TGTGCCATCAGTGAGTCTTACCAAGCTAACTATGGCTACACCTTC
-,TRBV2,-,TRBJ2-2,CASSERTGHTGELFF,TGTGCCAGCAGTGAAAGGACGGGTCACACCGGGGAGCTGTTTTTT